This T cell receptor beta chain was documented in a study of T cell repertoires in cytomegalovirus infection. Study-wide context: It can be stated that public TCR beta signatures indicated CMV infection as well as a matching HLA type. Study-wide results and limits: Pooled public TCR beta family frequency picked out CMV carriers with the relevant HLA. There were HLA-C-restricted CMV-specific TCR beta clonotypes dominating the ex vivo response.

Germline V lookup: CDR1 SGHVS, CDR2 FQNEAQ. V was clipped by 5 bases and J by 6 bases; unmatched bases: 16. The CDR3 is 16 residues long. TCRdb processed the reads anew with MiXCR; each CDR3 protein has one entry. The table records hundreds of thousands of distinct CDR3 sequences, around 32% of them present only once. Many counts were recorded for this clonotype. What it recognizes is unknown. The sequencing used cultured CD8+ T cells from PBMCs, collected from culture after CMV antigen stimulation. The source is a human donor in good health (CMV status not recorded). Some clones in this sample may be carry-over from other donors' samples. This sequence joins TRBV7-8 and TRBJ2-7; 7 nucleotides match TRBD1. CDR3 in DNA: TGTGCCAGCAGCCCACCACCGAGGACAGGAGCCGGCGAGCAGTACGTC. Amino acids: CASSPPPRTGAGEQYV.